The present TCR beta chain was sequenced within a study of molecular identifiers for immune sequencing clone quantification. The study's findings and limits: Whereas clones above 20 RNA copies held under 1% of naive-cell molecules, they held over 99% of effector molecules.

Deletions cut 1 base from V and 9 bases from J, with 10 bases between. This CDR3 has 13 residues. Germline V lookup: CDR1 DFQATT, CDR2 SNEGSKA (reference sequence). Naive CD8 sequencing libraries were generated from 20,000 to 1,000,000 sorted cells, with 10%, 30% or 50% RNA as input. It was with previously described methods and listed TCR primers that bulk TCR libraries were made. MiXCR, applied by TCRdb to the PCR reads, yields one record per CDR3 protein. The sample comprises 300,000 to 400,000 distinct CDR3 sequences, 20% to 25% of which are singletons, and 0.81% rests with the top ten. With respect to this clonotype: Its antigen is currently unknown.

The sequenced sample was naive CD8+ T cells from blood, with Jurkat cell RNA spiked in. Documented subset: FACS-sorted CD8+CD4-CCR7+CD45RA+ naive T cells. This TCR derives from a human donor in good health. Some libraries in this study had Jurkat cell RNA spiked in. The rearrangement uses TRBV20-1 and TRBJ1-6; D not resolved. The CDR3 DNA reads TGCAGTGCTAGAGGTGGCGGAGGTTCACCCCTCCACTTT. Its translation: CSARGGGGSPLHF.